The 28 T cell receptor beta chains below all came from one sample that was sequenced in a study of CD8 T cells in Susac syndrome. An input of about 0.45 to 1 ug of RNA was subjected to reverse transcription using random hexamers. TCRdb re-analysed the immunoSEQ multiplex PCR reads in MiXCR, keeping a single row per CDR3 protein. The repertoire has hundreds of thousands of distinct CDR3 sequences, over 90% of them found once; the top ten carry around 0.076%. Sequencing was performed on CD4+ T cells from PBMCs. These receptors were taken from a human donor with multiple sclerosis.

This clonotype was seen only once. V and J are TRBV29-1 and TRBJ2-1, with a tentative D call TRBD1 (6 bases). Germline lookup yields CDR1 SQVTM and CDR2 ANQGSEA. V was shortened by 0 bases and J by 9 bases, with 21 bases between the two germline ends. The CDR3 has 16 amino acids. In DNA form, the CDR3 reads TGCAGCGTTGAAGAAAAGCAGGGGCGAATAGCGACTGAGCAGTTCTTC. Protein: CSVEEKQGRIATEQFF.

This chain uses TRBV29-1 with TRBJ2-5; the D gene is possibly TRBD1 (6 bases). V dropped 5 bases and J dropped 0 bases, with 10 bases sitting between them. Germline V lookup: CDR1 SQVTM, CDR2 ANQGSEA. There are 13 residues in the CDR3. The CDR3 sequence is CSVLDRNQETQYF. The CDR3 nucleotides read TGCAGCGTTCTAGACAGGAACCAAGAGACCCAGTACTTC.

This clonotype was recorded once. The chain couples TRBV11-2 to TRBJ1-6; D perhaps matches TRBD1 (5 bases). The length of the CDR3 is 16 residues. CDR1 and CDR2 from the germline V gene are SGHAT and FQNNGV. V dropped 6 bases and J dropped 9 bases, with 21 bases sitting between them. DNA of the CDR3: TGTGCCAGCAGGGCAGTTTCGGGACCCGGGACTTCACCCCTCCACTTT. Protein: CASRAVSGPGTSPLHF.

CDR3 coding DNA: TGCAGTGCTAGAGTATGGGGGGGCAGAGGAACTGAAGCTTTCTTT. Translation: CSARVWGGRGTEAFF. The chain has TRBV20-1 and TRBJ1-1; maybe TRBD1 (6 bases). This CDR3 region has 15 residues. Trimming pared 1 base from V and 5 bases from J, leaving 17 bases between. Germline V CDR1 and CDR2: DFQATT, SNEGSKA (reference sequence).

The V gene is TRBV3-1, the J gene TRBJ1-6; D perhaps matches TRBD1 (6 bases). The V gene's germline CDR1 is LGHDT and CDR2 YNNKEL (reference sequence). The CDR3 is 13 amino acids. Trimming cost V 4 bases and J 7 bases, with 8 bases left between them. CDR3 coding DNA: TGTGCCAGCAGCCTCCAGGGGAATTCACCCCTCCACTTT. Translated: CASSLQGNSPLHF.

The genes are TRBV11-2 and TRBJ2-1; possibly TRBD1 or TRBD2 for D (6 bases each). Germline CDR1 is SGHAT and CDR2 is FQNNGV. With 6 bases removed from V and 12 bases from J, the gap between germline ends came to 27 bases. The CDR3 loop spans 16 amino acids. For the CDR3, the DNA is TGTGCCAGCAGATCAATGGGGGGACAATTGCCTCGGGCGCAGTTCTTC. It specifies CASRSMGGQLPRAQFF.

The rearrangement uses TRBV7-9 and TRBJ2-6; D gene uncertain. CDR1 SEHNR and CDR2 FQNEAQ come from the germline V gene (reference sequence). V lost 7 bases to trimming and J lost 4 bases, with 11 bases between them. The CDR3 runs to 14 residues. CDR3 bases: TGTGCCAGCACGCCGCCAAACGGGGCCAACGTCCTGACTTTC. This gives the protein CASTPPNGANVLTF.

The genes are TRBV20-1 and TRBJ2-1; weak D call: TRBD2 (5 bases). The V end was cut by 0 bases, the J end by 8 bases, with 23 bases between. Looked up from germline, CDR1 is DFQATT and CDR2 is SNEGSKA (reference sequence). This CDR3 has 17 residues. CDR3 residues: CSARDLSATPSGDEQFF. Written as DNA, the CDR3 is TGCAGTGCTAGAGATCTGTCCGCGACCCCATCCGGGGATGAGCAGTTCTTC.

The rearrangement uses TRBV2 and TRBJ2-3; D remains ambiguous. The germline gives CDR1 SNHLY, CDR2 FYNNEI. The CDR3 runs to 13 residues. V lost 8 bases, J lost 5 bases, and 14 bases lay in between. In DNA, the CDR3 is TGTGCCAGCTTTCGTCTGGCGGAAGATACGCAGTATTTT. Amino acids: CASFRLAEDTQYF.

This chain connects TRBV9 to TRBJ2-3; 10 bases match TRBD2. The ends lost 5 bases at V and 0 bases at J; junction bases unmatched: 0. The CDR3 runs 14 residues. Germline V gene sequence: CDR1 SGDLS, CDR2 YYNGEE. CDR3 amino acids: CASSSGGSTDTQYF. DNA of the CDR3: TGTGCCAGCAGTAGCGGGGGGAGCACAGATACGCAGTATTTT. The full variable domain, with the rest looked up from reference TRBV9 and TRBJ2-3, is DSGVTQTPKHLITATGQRVTLRCSPRSGDLSVYWYQQSLDQGLQFLIQYYNGEERAKGNILERFSAQQFPDLHSELNLSSLELGDSALYFCASSSGGSTDTQYFGPGTRLTVL.

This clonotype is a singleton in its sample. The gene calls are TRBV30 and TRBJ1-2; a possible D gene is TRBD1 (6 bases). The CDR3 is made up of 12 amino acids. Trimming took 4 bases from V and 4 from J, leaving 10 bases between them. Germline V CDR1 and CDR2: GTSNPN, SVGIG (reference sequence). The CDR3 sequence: CAWKTGTYGYTF. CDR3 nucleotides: TGTGCCTGGAAGACAGGCACCTATGGCTACACCTTC.

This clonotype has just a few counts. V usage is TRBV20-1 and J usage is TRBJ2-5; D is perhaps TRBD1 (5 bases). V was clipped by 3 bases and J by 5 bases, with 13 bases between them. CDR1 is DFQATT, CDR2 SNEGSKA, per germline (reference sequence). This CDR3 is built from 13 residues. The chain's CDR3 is CSARGHRPETQYF. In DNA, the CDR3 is TGCAGTGCTAGGGGGCATCGCCCGGAGACCCAGTACTTC.

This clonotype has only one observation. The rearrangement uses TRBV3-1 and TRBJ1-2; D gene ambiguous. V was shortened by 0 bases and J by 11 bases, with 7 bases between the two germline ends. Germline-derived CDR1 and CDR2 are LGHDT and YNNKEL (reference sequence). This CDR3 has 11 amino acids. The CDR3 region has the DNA TGTGCCAGCAGCCAAGATACGGGTTACACCTTC. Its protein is CASSQDTGYTF.

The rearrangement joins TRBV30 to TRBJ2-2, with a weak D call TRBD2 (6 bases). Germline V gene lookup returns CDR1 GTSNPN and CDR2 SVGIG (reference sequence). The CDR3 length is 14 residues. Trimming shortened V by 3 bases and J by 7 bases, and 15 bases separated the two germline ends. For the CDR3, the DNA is TGTGCCTGGAGGCTTCATACTAGCAGCGGGGAGCTGTTTTTT. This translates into CAWRLHTSSGELFF.

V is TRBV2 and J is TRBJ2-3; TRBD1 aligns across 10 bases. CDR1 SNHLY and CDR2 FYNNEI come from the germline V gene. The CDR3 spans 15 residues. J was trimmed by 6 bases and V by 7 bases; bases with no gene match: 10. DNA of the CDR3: TGTGCCAGCATCCCGGGACAGGGGAGCCAGGATACGCAGTATTTT. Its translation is CASIPGQGSQDTQYF.

The CDR3 sequence: CSVAPRGRIDTEAFF. The CDR3 DNA reads as TGCAGCGTTGCCCCCAGGGGTAGAATAGACACTGAAGCTTTCTTT. The chain combines TRBV29-1 with TRBJ1-1; D is perhaps TRBD1 (6 bases). The CDR3 has 15 residues. V dropped 4 bases and J dropped 3 bases, with 18 bases sitting between them. In germline, CDR1 is SQVTM, CDR2 ANQGSEA.

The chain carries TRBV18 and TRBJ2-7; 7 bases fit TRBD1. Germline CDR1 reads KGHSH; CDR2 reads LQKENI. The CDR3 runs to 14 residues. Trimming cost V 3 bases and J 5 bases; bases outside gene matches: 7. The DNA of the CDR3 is TGTGCCAGCTCACCCCAGACAGGGTACGACGAGCAGTACGTC. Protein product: CASSPQTGYDEQYV.

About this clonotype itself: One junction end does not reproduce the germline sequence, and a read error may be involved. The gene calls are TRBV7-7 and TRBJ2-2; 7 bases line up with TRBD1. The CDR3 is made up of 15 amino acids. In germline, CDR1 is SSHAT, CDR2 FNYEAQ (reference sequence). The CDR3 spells CASSQGTANTGELFF. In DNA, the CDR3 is TGTGCTAGCAGCCAAGGGACAGCGAACACCGGGGAGCTGTTTTTT.

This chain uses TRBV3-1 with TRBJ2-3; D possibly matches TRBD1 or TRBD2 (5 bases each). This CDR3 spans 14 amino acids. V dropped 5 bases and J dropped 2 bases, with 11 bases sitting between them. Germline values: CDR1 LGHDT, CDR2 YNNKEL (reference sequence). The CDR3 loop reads CASSDVGATDTQYF. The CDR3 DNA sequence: TGTGCCAGCAGCGACGTCGGGGCCACAGATACGCAGTATTTT.

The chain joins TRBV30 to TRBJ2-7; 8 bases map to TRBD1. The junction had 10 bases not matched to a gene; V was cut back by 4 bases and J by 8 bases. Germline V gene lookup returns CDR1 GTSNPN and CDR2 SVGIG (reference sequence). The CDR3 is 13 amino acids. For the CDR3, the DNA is TGTGCCTGGACCGACCTTGGGGACAGGCAGCAGTACTTC. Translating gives CAWTDLGDRQQYF. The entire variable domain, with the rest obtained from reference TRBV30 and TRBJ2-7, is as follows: SQTIHQWPATLVQPVGSPLSLECTVEGTSNPNLYWYRQAAGRGLQLLFYSVGIGQISSEVPQNLSASRPQDRQFILSSKKLLLSDSGFYLCAWTDLGDRQQYFGPGTRLTVT.

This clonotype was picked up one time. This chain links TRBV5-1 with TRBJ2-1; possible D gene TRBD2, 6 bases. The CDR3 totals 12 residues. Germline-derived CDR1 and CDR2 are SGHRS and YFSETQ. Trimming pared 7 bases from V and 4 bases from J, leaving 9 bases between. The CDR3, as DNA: TGCGCCAGCGGGGGAGGTTACAATGAGCAGTTCTTC. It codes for CASGGGYNEQFF. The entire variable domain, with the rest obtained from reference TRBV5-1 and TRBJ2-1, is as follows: KAGVTQTPRYLIKTRGQQVTLSCSPISGHRSVSWYQQTPGQGLQFLFEYFSETQRNKGNFPGRFSGRQFSNSRSEMNVSTLELGDSALYLCASGGGYNEQFFGPGTRLTVL.

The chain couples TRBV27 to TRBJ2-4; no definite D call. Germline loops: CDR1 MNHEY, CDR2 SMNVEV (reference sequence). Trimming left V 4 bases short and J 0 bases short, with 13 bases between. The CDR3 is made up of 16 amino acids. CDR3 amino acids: CASSSQMTVAKNIQYF. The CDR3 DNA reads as TGTGCCAGCAGTTCACAGATGACGGTAGCCAAAAACATTCAGTACTTC.

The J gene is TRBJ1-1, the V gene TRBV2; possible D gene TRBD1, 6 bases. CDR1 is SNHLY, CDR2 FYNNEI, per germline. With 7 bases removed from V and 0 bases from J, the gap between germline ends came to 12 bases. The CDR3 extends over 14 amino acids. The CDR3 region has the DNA TGTGCCAGCACCCGGACAGCCCTGAACACTGAAGCTTTCTTT. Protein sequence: CASTRTALNTEAFF.

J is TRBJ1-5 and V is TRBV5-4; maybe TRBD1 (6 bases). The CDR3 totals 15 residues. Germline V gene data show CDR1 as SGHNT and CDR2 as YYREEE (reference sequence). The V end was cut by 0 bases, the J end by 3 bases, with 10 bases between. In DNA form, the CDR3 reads TGTGCCAGCAGCTTGGGGGGGGCCATCAATCAGCCCCAGCATTTT. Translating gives CASSLGGAINQPQHF. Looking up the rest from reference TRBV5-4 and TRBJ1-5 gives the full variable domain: ETGVTQSPTHLIKTRGQQVTLRCSSQSGHNTVSWYQQALGQGPQFIFQYYREEENGRGNFPPRFSGLQFPNYSSELNVNALELDDSALYLCASSLGGAINQPQHFGDGTRLSIL.

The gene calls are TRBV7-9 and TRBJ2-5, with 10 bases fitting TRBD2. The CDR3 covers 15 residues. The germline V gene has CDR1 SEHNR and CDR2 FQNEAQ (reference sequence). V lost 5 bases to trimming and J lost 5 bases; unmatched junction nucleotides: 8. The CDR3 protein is CASSTSGALMETQYF. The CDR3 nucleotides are TGTGCCAGCAGCACTAGCGGGGCCCTAATGGAGACCCAGTACTTC.

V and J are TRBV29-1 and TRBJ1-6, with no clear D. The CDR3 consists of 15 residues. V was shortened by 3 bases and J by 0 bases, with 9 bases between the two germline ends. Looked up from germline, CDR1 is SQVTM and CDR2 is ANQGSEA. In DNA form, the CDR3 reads TGCAGCGTTGAGAAAGGGAGCTCCTATAATTCACCCCTCCACTTT. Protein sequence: CSVEKGSSYNSPLHF.

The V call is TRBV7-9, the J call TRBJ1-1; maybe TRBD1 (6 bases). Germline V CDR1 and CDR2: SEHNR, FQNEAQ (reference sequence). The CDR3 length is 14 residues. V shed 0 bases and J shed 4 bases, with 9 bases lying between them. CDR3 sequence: CASSLASGVTEAFF. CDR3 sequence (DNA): TGTGCCAGCAGCTTAGCTTCAGGGGTCACTGAAGCTTTCTTT.

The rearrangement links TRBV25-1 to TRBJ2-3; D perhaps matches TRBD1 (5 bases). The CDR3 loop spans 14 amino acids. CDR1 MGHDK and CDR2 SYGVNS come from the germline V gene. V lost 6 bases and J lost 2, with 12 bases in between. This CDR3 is CASRGVLDTDTQYF. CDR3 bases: TGTGCCAGCAGAGGGGTTCTAGACACAGATACGCAGTATTTT.